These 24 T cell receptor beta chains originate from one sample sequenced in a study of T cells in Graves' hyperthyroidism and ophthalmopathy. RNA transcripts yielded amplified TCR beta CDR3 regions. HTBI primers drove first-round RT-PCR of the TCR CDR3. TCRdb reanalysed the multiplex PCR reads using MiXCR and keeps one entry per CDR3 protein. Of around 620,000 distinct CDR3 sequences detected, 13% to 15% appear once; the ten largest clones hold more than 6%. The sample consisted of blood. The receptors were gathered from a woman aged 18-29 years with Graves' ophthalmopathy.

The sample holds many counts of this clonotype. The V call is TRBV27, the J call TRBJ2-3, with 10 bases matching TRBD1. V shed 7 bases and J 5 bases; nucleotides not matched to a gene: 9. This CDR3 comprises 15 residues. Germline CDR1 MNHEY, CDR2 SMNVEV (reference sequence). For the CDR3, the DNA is TGTGCCAGCACCCAGCGGGGACAGGGGCGAGATACGCAGTATTTT. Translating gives CASTQRGQGRDTQYF.

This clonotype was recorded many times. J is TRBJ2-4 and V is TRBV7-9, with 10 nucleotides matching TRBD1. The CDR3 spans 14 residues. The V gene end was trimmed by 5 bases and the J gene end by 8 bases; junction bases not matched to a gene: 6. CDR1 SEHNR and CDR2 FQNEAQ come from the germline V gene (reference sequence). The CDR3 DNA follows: TGTGCCAGCAGCCGGGACAGGGGACTGGACATTCAGTACTTC. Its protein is CASSRDRGLDIQYF.

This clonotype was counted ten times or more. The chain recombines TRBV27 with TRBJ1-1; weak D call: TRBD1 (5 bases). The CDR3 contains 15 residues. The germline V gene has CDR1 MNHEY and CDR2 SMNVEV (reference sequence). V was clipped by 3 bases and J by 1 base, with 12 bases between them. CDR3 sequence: CASSFLVGTNTEAFF. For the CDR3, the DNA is TGTGCCAGCAGTTTTTTGGTCGGGACGAACACTGAAGCTTTCTTT.

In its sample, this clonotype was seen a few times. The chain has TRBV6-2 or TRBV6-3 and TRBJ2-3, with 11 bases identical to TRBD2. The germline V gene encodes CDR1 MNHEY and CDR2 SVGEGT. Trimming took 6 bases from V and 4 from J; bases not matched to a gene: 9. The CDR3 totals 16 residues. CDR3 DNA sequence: TGTGCCAGCAGACCGGGTAGCGGGAGGGCTGCAGATACGCAGTATTTT. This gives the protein CASRPGSGRAADTQYF.

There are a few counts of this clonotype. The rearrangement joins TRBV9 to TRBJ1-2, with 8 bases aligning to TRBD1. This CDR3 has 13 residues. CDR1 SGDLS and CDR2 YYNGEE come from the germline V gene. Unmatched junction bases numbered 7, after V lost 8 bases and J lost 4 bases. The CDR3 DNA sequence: TGTGCCAGTGGGACAGGTGACTTCTATGGCTACACCTTC. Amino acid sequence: CASGTGDFYGYTF. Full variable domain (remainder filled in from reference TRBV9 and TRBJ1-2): DSGVTQTPKHLITATGQRVTLRCSPRSGDLSVYWYQQSLDQGLQFLIQYYNGEERAKGNILERFSAQQFPDLHSELNLSSLELGDSALYFCASGTGDFYGYTFGSGTRLTVV.

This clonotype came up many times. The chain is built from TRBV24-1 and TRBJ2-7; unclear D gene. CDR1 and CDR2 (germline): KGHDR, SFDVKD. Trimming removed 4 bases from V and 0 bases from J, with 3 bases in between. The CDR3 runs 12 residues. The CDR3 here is CATSDSSYEQYF. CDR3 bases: TGTGCCACCAGTGACAGCTCCTACGAGCAGTACTTC.

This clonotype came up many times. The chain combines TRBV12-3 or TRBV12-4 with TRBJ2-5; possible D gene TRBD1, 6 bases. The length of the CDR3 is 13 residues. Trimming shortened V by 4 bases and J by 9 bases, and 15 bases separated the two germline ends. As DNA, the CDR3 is TGTGCCAGCAGTTGGGTCGCCGGGACACCCCAGTACTTC. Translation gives CASSWVAGTPQYF.

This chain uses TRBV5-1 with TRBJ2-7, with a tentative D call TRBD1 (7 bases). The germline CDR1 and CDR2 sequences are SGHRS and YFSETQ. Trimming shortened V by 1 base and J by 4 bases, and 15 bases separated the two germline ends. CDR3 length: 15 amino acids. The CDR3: CASSLRSGGGYEQYF. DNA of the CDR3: TGCGCCAGCAGCTTGAGGTCAGGGGGAGGTTACGAGCAGTACTTC.

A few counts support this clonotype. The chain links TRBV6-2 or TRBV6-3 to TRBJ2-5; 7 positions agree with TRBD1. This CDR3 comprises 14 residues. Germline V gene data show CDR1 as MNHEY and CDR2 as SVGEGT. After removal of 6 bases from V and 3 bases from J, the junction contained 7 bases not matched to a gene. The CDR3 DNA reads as TGTGCCAGCAGGACGGACAGGCCAAAAGAGACCCAGTACTTC. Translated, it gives CASRTDRPKETQYF.

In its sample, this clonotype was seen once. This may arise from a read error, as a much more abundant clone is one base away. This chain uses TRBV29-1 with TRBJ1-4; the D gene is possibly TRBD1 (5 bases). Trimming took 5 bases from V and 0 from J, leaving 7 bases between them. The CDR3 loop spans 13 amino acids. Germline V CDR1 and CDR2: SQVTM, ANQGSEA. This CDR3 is CSVWGTTNEKLFF. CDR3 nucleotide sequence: TGCAGCGTTTGGGGCACAACTAATGAAAAACTGTTTTTT.

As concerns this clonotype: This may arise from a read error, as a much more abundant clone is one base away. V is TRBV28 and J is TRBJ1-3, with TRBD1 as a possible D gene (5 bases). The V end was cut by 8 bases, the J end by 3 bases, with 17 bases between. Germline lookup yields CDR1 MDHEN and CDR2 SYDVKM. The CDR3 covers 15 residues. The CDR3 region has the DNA TGTGCCAGCGGTGAACGGGACCAAATTGGAAACACCATATATTTT. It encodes CASGERDQIGNTIYF.

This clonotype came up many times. CDR3 DNA: TGTGCCAGCTCACCTCAGGAAGGGATTGATGGCTACACCTTC. It is translated as CASSPQEGIDGYTF. The chain employs TRBV18 and TRBJ1-2; no clear D gene. Germline V gene lookup returns CDR1 KGHSH and CDR2 LQKENI. The CDR3 is 14 amino acids. V shed 3 bases and J shed 6 bases, with 14 bases lying between them.

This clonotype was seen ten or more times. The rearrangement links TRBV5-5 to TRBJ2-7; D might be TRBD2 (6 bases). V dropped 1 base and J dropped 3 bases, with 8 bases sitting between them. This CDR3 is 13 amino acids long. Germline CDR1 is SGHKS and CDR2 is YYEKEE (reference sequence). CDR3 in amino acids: CASSLRGIYEQYF. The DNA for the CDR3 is TGTGCCAGCAGCTTGCGGGGGATCTACGAGCAGTACTTC. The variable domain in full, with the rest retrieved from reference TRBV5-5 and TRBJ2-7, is DAGVTQSPTHLIKTRGQQVTLRCSPISGHKSVSWYQQVLGQGPQFIFQYYEKEERGRGNFPDRFSARQFPNYSSELNVNALLLGDSALYLCASSLRGIYEQYFGPGTRLTVT.

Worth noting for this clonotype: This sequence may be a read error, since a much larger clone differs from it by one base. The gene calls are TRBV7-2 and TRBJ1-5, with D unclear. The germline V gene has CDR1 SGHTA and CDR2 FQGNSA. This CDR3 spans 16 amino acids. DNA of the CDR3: TGTGCCAGCAGCCCCCAGGCACAGTTGGTGGATCAGCCCCGGCATTTT. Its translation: CASSPQAQLVDQPRHF.

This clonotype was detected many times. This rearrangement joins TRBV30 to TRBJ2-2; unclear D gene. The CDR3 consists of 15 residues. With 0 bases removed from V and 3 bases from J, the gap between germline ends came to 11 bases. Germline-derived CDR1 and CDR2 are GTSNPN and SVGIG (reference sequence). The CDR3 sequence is CAWSVGPLHTGELFF. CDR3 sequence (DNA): TGTGCCTGGAGTGTTGGACCACTTCACACCGGGGAGCTGTTTTTT. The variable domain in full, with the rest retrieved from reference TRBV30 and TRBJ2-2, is SQTIHQWPATLVQPVGSPLSLECTVEGTSNPNLYWYRQAAGRGLQLLFYSVGIGQISSEVPQNLSASRPQDRQFILSSKKLLLSDSGFYLCAWSVGPLHTGELFFGEGSRLTVL.

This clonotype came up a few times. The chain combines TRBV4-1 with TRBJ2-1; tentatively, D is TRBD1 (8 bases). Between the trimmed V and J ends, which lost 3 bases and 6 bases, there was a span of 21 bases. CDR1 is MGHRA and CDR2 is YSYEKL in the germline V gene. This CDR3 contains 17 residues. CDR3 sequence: CASSHPRAGGGGNEQFF. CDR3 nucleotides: TGCGCCAGCAGCCACCCCCGGGCAGGGGGCGGGGGCAATGAGCAGTTCTTC.

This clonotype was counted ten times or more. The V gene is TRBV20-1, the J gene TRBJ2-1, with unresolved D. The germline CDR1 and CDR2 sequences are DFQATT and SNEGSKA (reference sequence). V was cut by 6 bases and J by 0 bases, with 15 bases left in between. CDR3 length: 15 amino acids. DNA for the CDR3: TGCAGTGCACCACCCGGCCGCAGCTCCTACAATGAGCAGTTCTTC. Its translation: CSAPPGRSSYNEQFF.

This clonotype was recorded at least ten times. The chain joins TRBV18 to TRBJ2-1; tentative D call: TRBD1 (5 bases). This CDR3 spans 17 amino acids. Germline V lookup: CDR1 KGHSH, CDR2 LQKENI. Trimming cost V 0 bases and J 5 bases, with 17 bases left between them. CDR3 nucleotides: TGTGCCAGCTCACCACCCTATTTCAGGGTCCTTCACAATGAGCAGTTCTTC. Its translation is CASSPPYFRVLHNEQFF.

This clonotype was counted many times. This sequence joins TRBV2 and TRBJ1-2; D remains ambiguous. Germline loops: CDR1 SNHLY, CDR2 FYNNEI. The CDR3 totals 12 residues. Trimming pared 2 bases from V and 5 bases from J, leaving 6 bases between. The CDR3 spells CASSEFGYGYTF. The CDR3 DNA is TGTGCCAGCAGTGAATTTGGGTATGGCTACACCTTC.

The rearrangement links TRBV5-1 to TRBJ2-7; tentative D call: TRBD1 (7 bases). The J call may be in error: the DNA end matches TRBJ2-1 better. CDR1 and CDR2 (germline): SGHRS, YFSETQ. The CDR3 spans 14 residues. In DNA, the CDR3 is TGCGCCAGCAGCTTCGGGGGACAGCCCTACGAGCAGTTCTTC. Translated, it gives CASSFGGQPYEQFF.

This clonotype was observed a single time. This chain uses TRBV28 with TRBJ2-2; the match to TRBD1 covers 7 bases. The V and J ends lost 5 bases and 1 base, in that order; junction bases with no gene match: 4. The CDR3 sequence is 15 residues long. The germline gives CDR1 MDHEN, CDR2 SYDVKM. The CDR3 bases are TGTGCCAGCAGTCCGACAGGGATGAACACCGGGGAGCTGTTTTTT. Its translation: CASSPTGMNTGELFF.

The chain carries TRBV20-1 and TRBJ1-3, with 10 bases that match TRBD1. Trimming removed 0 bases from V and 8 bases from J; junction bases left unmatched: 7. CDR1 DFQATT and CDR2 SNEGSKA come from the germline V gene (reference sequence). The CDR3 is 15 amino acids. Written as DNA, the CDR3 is TGCAGTGCTAGAGATAGCGACAGGGGGCTATACACCATATATTTT. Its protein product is CSARDSDRGLYTIYF.

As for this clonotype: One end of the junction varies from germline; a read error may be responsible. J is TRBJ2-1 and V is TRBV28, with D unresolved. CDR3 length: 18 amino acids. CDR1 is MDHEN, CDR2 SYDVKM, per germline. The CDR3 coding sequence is TGTGCCAGCAGTTTAAGTGAGCACGGGCAGAGCTCCTACAATAAGCAGTTCTTC. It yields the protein CASSLSEHGQSSYNKQFF.

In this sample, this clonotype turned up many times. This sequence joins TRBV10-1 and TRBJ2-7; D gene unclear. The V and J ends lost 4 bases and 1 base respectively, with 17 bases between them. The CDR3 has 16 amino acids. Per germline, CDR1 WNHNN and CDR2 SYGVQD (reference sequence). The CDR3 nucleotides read TGCGCCAGCAGTGGAAGAAAGGGTCAGGCTTCCTACGAGCAGTACTTC. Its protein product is CASSGRKGQASYEQYF.